The 19 T cell receptor beta chains in this list originate from one sample, sequenced in a study of TIL therapy for anti-PD-1-resistant metastatic lung cancer. Time point defined: pre-treatment sample, taken before nivolumab and TIL therapy. The tumor samples were excised metastases, mostly pleural nodules or supraclavicular lymph nodes. This was the immunoSEQ v3 assay. Clones were sequenced by immunoSEQ multiplex PCR, and TCRdb holds only the in-frame ones, with some missing. The profile shows some 90,000 clones, roughly 65% of them singletons. The sequenced sample was tumor tissue, obtained at baseline. Receptors originate from a person between 25 and 80 years old with non-small cell lung cancer.

CDR3 loop: CASSLQGNNQPQHF. For the CDR3, the DNA is TGTGCCAGCAGCCTACAGGGGAACAATCAGCCCCAGCATTTT. The rearrangement links TRBV7-9 to TRBJ1-5; the match to TRBD1 covers 7 bases. The CDR3 consists of 14 residues. Looked up from germline, CDR1 is SEHNR and CDR2 is FQNEAQ (reference sequence). J was trimmed by 3 bases and V by 5 bases; bases with no gene match: 4. The full variable domain, with the rest looked up from reference TRBV7-9 and TRBJ1-5, is DTGVSQNPRHKITKRGQNVTFRCDPISEHNRLYWYRQTLGQGPEFLTYFQNEAQLEKSRLLSDRFSAERPKGSFSTLEIQRTEQGDSAMYLCASSLQGNNQPQHFGDGTRLSIL.

The J gene is TRBJ2-5, the V gene TRBV7-3, with D maybe TRBD2 (6 bases). Germline V gene data show CDR1 as SGHTA and CDR2 as FQGTGA. Trimming took 1 base from V and 9 from J, leaving 12 bases between them. The CDR3 length is 13 residues. CDR3 region: CASSLMEGRPQYF. For the CDR3, the DNA is TGTGCCAGCAGCTTAATGGAGGGCCGGCCCCAGTACTTC.

The chain carries TRBV3-1 (or the pseudogene TRBV3-2) and TRBJ2-7; maybe TRBD2 (5 bases). The CDR3 runs to 14 residues. V was trimmed by 4 bases and J by 2 bases, leaving 12 bases between them. Germline-derived CDR1 and CDR2 are LGHDT and YNNKEL (reference sequence). CDR3 DNA: TGTGCCAGCAGCCCGCGGGTTAGCACCTACGAGCAGTACTTC. Residues: CASSPRVSTYEQYF.

The chain carries TRBV6-2 or TRBV6-3 and TRBJ2-3; D is uncertain. Germline V gene sequence: CDR1 MNHEY, CDR2 SVGEGT. With 2 bases removed from V and 2 bases from J, the gap between germline ends came to 11 bases. The CDR3 length is 15 residues. The DNA of the CDR3 is TGTGCCAGCAGTTACGGTCAGATCAACACAGATACGCAGTATTTT. Translating gives CASSYGQINTDTQYF.

V usage is TRBV6-2 or TRBV6-3 and J usage is TRBJ1-5; TRBD1 is a possible D gene (5 bases). CDR3 size: 16 residues. Trimming took off 5 bases at V and 6 bases at J, with 20 bases between the two ends. CDR1 is MNHEY and CDR2 is SVGEGT in the germline V gene. Here the CDR3 reads CASSPSSGGEGQPQHF. The CDR3 bases are TGTGCCAGCAGTCCCTCAAGTGGGGGTGAAGGTCAGCCCCAGCATTTT.

V is TRBV6-6 and J is TRBJ2-7, with D possibly matching TRBD2 (5 bases). Germline CDR1 MNHNY, CDR2 SVGAGI (reference sequence). V was pared by 2 bases and J by 6 bases, with 14 bases between. The CDR3 is made up of 14 amino acids. The CDR3, as DNA: TGTGCCAGCAGTTACAGCGGTTCGGTATCCGAGCAGTACTTC. Protein: CASSYSGSVSEQYF.

This chain joins TRBV18 and TRBJ2-5; 16 positions match TRBD2. The germline gives CDR1 KGHSH, CDR2 LQKENI. This CDR3 region has 16 residues. Trimming took 3 bases from V and 2 from J; bases not matched to a gene: 0. For the CDR3, the DNA is TGTGCCAGCTCACCGGGACTAGCGGGAGGGCAAGAGACCCAGTACTTC. Its protein product is CASSPGLAGGQETQYF.

The V gene is TRBV6-4, the J gene TRBJ2-2, with unresolved D. Trimming stripped 0 bases from V and 7 bases from J, with 3 bases between. Germline CDR1 is MRHNA and CDR2 is SNTAGT. The CDR3 extends over 12 amino acids. The CDR3: CASSDSGGELFF. Written as DNA, the CDR3 is TGTGCCAGCAGTGACTCTGGCGGGGAGCTGTTTTTT.

The V and J genes are TRBV7-2 and TRBJ2-3; the match to TRBD2 covers 12 bases. J was trimmed by 2 bases and V by 4 bases; bases with no gene match: 10. The CDR3 runs to 18 residues. The germline gives CDR1 SGHTA, CDR2 FQGNSA. The CDR3 DNA reads TGTGCCAGCAGCTCCCTCCGACTAGCGGGAGACCTCACAGATACGCAGTATTTT. Its protein product is CASSSLRLAGDLTDTQYF.

The chain links TRBV19 to TRBJ2-3; D possibly corresponds to TRBD1 (5 bases). The V end was cut by 4 bases, the J end by 8 bases, with 19 bases between. This CDR3 comprises 15 residues. Germline loops: CDR1 LNHDA, CDR2 SQIVND (reference sequence). The chain's CDR3 is CASSKPSQGPGTQYF. The DNA of the CDR3 is TGTGCCAGTAGTAAACCCTCCCAGGGCCCCGGTACGCAGTATTTT.

This rearrangement joins TRBV19 to TRBJ1-5, with D perhaps matching TRBD1 (5 bases). The CDR3 is made up of 18 amino acids. Germline V lookup: CDR1 LNHDA, CDR2 SQIVND (reference sequence). The V end lost 8 bases, the J end lost 2 bases, and 25 bases lay between the germline ends. For the CDR3, the DNA is TGTGCCAGTCAAAACGGCGGCAGGGTAACTGGGCGCAATCAGCCCCAGCATTTT. Encoded protein: CASQNGGRVTGRNQPQHF. Full variable domain (missing parts from reference TRBV19 and TRBJ1-5): DGGITQSPKYLFRKEGQNVTLSCEQNLNHDAMYWYRQDPGQGLRLIYYSQIVNDFQKGDIAEGYSVSREKKESFPLTVTSAQKNPTAFYLCASQNGGRVTGRNQPQHFGDGTRLSIL.

This rearrangement joins TRBV7-2 to TRBJ2-5; 8 bases are shared with TRBD2. This CDR3 is 15 amino acids long. V trimming: 0 bases; J trimming: 4 bases; junction bases outside the gene matches: 4. The germline V gene has CDR1 SGHTA and CDR2 FQGNSA. The CDR3 protein is CASSLASGRVETQYF. Here the CDR3 DNA reads TGTGCCAGCAGCTTAGCCAGCGGGAGAGTAGAGACCCAGTACTTC.

The chain is built from TRBV11-1 and TRBJ2-1; D may be TRBD2 (7 bases). Germline CDR1 reads SGHAT; CDR2 reads FQDESV (reference sequence). Between the trimmed V and J ends, which lost 10 bases and 5 bases, there was a span of 18 bases. The CDR3 is 14 residues long. The DNA of the CDR3 is TGTGCCACCTCACAAAGGGGGGGGGACAATGAGCAGTTCTTC. Translation: CATSQRGGDNEQFF.

The CDR3 reads CASSSNSLDSRRYTF. In DNA form, the CDR3 reads TGTGCCAGCAGCTCAAACTCCCTGGACTCCCGCCGCTACACCTTC. This chain uses TRBV6-5 with TRBJ1-2; D not certain. The CDR3 has 15 residues. V shed 6 bases and J shed 9 bases, with 23 bases lying between them. From germline, CDR1 is MNHEY and CDR2 SVGAGI.

This chain connects TRBV6-5 to TRBJ2-5; D is unresolved. Germline values: CDR1 MNHEY, CDR2 SVGAGI. The V end lost 3 bases, the J end lost 7 bases, and 6 bases lay between the germline ends. There are 11 residues in the CDR3. The CDR3 DNA sequence: TGTGCCAGCAGTTATATGGGGACCCAGTACTTC. It yields the protein CASSYMGTQYF.

The gene calls are TRBV28 and TRBJ2-7; maybe TRBD2 (5 bases). The CDR3 is 15 amino acids. V lost 3 bases, J lost 7 bases, and 19 bases lay in between. Germline-derived CDR1 and CDR2 are MDHEN and SYDVKM. Here the CDR3 reads CASSFRRALGKEQYF. CDR3 in DNA: TGTGCCAGCAGTTTCCGGCGGGCCCTGGGGAAGGAGCAGTACTTC.

V usage is TRBV28 and J usage is TRBJ2-3, with 7 positions matching TRBD2. The CDR3 contains 13 residues. Germline values: CDR1 MDHEN, CDR2 SYDVKM. Unmatched junction bases numbered 6, after V lost 8 bases and J lost 4 bases. CDR3 sequence reads: CASARSGADTQYF. As DNA, the CDR3 is TGTGCCAGCGCCCGGAGCGGGGCAGATACGCAGTATTTT.

The gene calls are TRBV2 and TRBJ1-1; no clear D gene. Germline CDR1 SNHLY, CDR2 FYNNEI. The ends were cut back, 0 bases at V and 3 bases at J, with 8 bases in the middle. The CDR3 runs 14 residues. Written as DNA, the CDR3 is TGTGCCAGCAGTGAAGCTCCGGGAGACACTGAAGCTTTCTTT. It specifies CASSEAPGDTEAFF.

The V and J genes are TRBV7-9 and TRBJ1-6, with D tentatively TRBD1 (6 bases). The CDR3 extends over 14 amino acids. The V gene's germline CDR1 is SEHNR and CDR2 FQNEAQ (reference sequence). V gave up 3 bases and J gave up 5 bases, with 8 bases separating them. The CDR3 region is CASSFAGDNSPLHF. The DNA for the CDR3 is TGTGCCAGCAGCTTTGCAGGGGATAATTCACCCCTCCACTTT.